Below are 26 T cell receptor beta chains sequenced from a single sample in a study of T-cell reconstitution after alpha-beta-depleted transplantation in children. Preparation of the TCRbeta library was carried out with unique molecular identifiers. TCRdb reanalysed the PCR reads using MiXCR and keeps one entry per CDR3 protein. The table shows 200,000 to 250,000 distinct CDR3 sequences, with approximately 8.9% occurring only once. Sequences were derived from PBMCs, mostly from graft donor cells, sampled 180 days after TCRalphabeta/CD19-depleted stem cell transplant. The receptor source for this set is a male patient between 5 and 17 years old who had a stem cell transplant for acute lymphoblastic leukemia, so the T cells may come from the graft donor.

As to this clonotype: With a much larger clone just one base away, this may be a read error. This rearrangement joins TRBV5-8 to TRBJ2-7; a possible D gene is TRBD1 (6 bases). The CDR3 loop spans 14 amino acids. Germline V gives CDR1 SGHTS, CDR2 YDEGEE. Trimming left V 1 base short and J 9 bases short, with 17 bases between. CDR3 nucleotides: TGTGCCAGCAGCTTGAAAACAGGGTACCACGGGCAGTACTTC. This gives the protein CASSLKTGYHGQYF.

This clonotype was observed a single time. A read error is possible here, since a much larger clone lies one base away. V usage is TRBV12-3 or TRBV12-4 and J usage is TRBJ2-1; 7 positions match TRBD1. The CDR3 contains 18 residues. CDR3 region: CARSLASFPGTAYNEQFF. The CDR3 coding sequence is TGTGCCCGCAGTTTAGCGTCCTTCCCCGGGACAGCTTACAATGAGCAGTTCTTC.

This clonotype came up once. Being one base from a much bigger clone, this may be a read error. The J gene is TRBJ1-1, the V gene TRBV9; D perhaps matches TRBD1 (6 bases). The CDR3 is 12 residues long. Germline V lookup: CDR1 SGDLS, CDR2 YYNGEE. The chain's CDR3 is CASSARDTEVFF. For the CDR3, the DNA is TGTGCCAGCAGCGCTAGGGACACTGAAGTTTTCTTT.

This clonotype was counted only a few times. At one boundary the junction diverges from the germline segment, which might be a read error. The chain recombines TRBV5-1 with TRBJ2-2; 7 bases fit TRBD2. This CDR3 spans 15 amino acids. Germline loops: CDR1 SGHRS, CDR2 YFSETQ. CDR3 loop: CASSPLAENTGDLFF. The CDR3 DNA is TGCGCCAGCAGCCCTCTAGCGGAGAACACCGGGGATCTGTTTTTT. The full variable domain, completed using reference TRBV5-1 and TRBJ2-2, is KAGVTQTPRYLIKTRGQQVTLSCSPISGHRSVSWYQQTPGQGLQFLFEYFSETQRNKGNFPGRFSGRQFSNSRSEMNVSTLELGDSALYLCASSPLAENTGDLFFGEGSRLTVL.

This clonotype was seen repeatedly, ten times or more. This chain links TRBV12-3 or TRBV12-4 with TRBJ2-1, with D possibly TRBD1 on 6 matching bases. This CDR3 has 14 residues. V dropped 6 bases and J dropped 6 bases, with 15 bases sitting between them. For the CDR3, the DNA is TGTGCCAGCAGCCCCCAACAGGGTCCCAATGAGCAGTTCTTC. Translating gives CASSPQQGPNEQFF.

The table lists this clonotype with many counts. The chain is built from TRBV7-9 and TRBJ2-5; D call uncertain. The CDR3 contains 13 residues. Germline CDR1 reads SEHNR; CDR2 reads FQNEAQ (reference sequence). Trimming left V 1 base short and J 4 bases short, with 7 bases between. CDR3 region: CASSLGNLETQYF. The CDR3 coding sequence is TGTGCCAGCAGCTTAGGGAACCTAGAGACCCAGTACTTC.

This clonotype was found a few times. The chain joins TRBV18 to TRBJ2-1; D is uncertain. Per the germline V gene, CDR1 is KGHSH and CDR2 is LQKENI. Trimming cost V 0 bases and J 9 bases, with 9 bases left between them. This CDR3 comprises 13 residues. The CDR3 loop is CASSPPTRGEQFF. As DNA, the CDR3 is TGTGCCAGCTCACCACCGACGCGCGGTGAGCAGTTCTTC.

Many counts were recorded for this clonotype. The chain is built from TRBV20-1 and TRBJ1-1; tentatively, D is TRBD1 (5 bases). CDR1 is DFQATT and CDR2 is SNEGSKA in the germline V gene (reference sequence). The CDR3 sequence is 13 residues long. V was pared by 0 bases and J by 8 bases, with 13 bases between. The CDR3 reads CSARDPEGREAFF. Written as DNA, the CDR3 is TGCAGTGCTAGAGATCCGGAGGGGAGGGAAGCTTTCTTT.

Notes on this clonotype: A much bigger clone sits one base away, suggesting this may be a read error. The chain links TRBV20-1 to TRBJ2-5; the D gene is possibly TRBD2 (7 bases). The germline gives CDR1 DFQATT, CDR2 SNEGSKA (reference sequence). This CDR3 has 14 residues. CDR3 region: CRGHGGGAQETQYF. In DNA, the CDR3 is TGCAGGGGCCACGGAGGGGGGGCCCAAGAGACCCAGTACTTC.

This clonotype came up many times. The chain links TRBV5-1 to TRBJ2-1; no firm D call. V lost 0 bases and J 6 bases, leaving 7 bases between the germline ends. Germline V gene data show CDR1 as SGHRS and CDR2 as YFSETQ. The CDR3 covers 13 residues. CDR3 sequence reads: CASSLGLLNEQFF. The CDR3 DNA reads as TGCGCCAGCAGCTTGGGACTTCTCAATGAGCAGTTCTTC.

In this sample, this clonotype turned up many times. The chain recombines TRBV5-4 with TRBJ2-1, with 8 nucleotides matching TRBD2. The J segment lost 6 bases and the V segment lost 5 bases, leaving 4 bases of the junction unmatched. CDR3 length: 13 residues. The germline CDR1 and CDR2 sequences are SGHNT and YYREEE (reference sequence). The chain's CDR3 is CASRDGTSNEQFF. The CDR3 bases are TGTGCCAGCAGGGATGGGACTAGCAATGAGCAGTTCTTC.

Only a few counts were recorded for this clonotype. The chain uses TRBV27 and TRBJ2-3; D call uncertain. V lost 6 bases to trimming and J lost 4 bases, with 8 bases between them. Germline CDR1 is MNHEY and CDR2 is SMNVEV (reference sequence). This CDR3 is built from 12 residues. CDR3 coding DNA: TGTGCCAGCAGGGGATCACCAGATACGCAGTATTTT. This gives the protein CASRGSPDTQYF.

This clonotype was recorded at least ten times. CDR3 nucleotide sequence: TGTGCCATCACCGACAGTCCGAGTAGCGCGGGGACCCAGTACTTC. As protein: CAITDSPSSAGTQYF. V and J are TRBV10-3 and TRBJ2-5; D is possibly TRBD1 or TRBD2 (5 bases each). V gave up 7 bases and J gave up 7 bases, with 22 bases separating them. The CDR3 length is 15 residues. Germline V gene lookup returns CDR1 ENHRY and CDR2 SYGVKD.

Many counts were recorded for this clonotype. The V call is TRBV7-9, the J call TRBJ1-2; perhaps TRBD1 as D (5 bases). Between the trimmed V and J ends, which lost 5 bases and 3 bases, there was a span of 13 bases. The CDR3 has 14 residues. CDR1 and CDR2 (germline): SEHNR, FQNEAQ (reference sequence). This CDR3 reads CASSHSGTYYGYTF. DNA for the CDR3: TGTGCCAGCAGCCACTCCGGGACTTACTATGGCTACACCTTC.

This clonotype was seen many times. The V gene is TRBV12-3 or TRBV12-4, the J gene TRBJ2-7; TRBD2 might be the D (6 bases). V lost 8 bases to trimming and J lost 0 bases, with 11 bases between them. The CDR3 spans 13 residues. The CDR3 protein is CASGGGPSYEQYF. The CDR3 bases are TGTGCCAGCGGGGGAGGACCCTCCTACGAGCAGTACTTC.

This clonotype was found many times. V is TRBV7-8 and J is TRBJ2-2, with D possibly TRBD2 on 7 matching bases. Trimming left V 0 bases short and J 0 bases short, with 11 bases between. This CDR3 contains 17 residues. Germline CDR1 SGHVS, CDR2 FQNEAQ. The CDR3 loop reads CASSLAGGLANTGELFF. CDR3 nucleotide sequence: TGTGCCAGCAGCTTAGCGGGGGGGCTAGCGAACACCGGGGAGCTGTTTTTT.

In its sample, this clonotype was seen many times. The J gene is TRBJ1-5, the V gene TRBV2; 7 bases agree with TRBD1. V shed 6 bases and J 2 bases; nucleotides not matched to a gene: 7. Germline V lookup: CDR1 SNHLY, CDR2 FYNNEI. This CDR3 spans 15 amino acids. The CDR3 region has the DNA TGTGCCAGCAGGATACGGACAGGTCGCAATCAGCCCCAGCATTTT. As protein: CASRIRTGRNQPQHF.

This clonotype was seen ten or more times. V usage is TRBV6-5 and J usage is TRBJ1-5; TRBD1 is a possible D gene (6 bases). The germline gives CDR1 MNHEY, CDR2 SVGAGI. The CDR3 runs 15 residues. The V gene lost 6 bases and the J gene lost 3 bases, with 15 bases spanning the gap. The CDR3 DNA follows: TGTGCCAGCAGACCAGGGGACATTTCCAATCAGCCCCAGCATTTT. It encodes CASRPGDISNQPQHF.

Ten or more counts support this clonotype. The chain couples TRBV24-1 to TRBJ2-3; 7 bases line up with TRBD2. Losses at the gene ends were 4 bases for V and 4 bases for J; bases not matched to a gene: 10. There are 16 residues in the CDR3. Germline V gene lookup returns CDR1 KGHDR and CDR2 SFDVKD. The CDR3 DNA sequence: TGTGCCACCAGTGACCCTAGAGGACTAGTAGCAGATACGCAGTATTTT. Its protein product is CATSDPRGLVADTQYF.

This clonotype was observed many times. This chain connects TRBV11-2 to TRBJ1-1; D is unclear. The CDR3 spans 15 residues. Looked up from germline, CDR1 is SGHAT and CDR2 is FQNNGV. Trimming removed 1 base at V and 0 bases at J, with 9 bases between. CDR3 protein: CASSLVRLMNTEAFF. The CDR3 DNA reads as TGTGCCAGCAGCTTAGTACGGCTCATGAACACTGAAGCTTTCTTT.

This clonotype was seen repeatedly, ten times or more. The chain uses TRBV6-1 and TRBJ2-7; no clear D gene. In germline, CDR1 is MNHNS, CDR2 SASEGT. Trimming cost V 10 bases and J 2 bases, with 15 bases left between them. The CDR3 totals 13 residues. The CDR3 sequence is CATPDPHTYEQYF. CDR3 DNA: TGTGCCACCCCGGACCCCCACACCTACGAGCAGTACTTC.

This clonotype was counted ten times or more. The chain uses TRBV29-1 and TRBJ2-7; D might be TRBD1 or TRBD2, each matching 5 bases. Germline CDR1 is SQVTM and CDR2 is ANQGSEA. The CDR3 loop spans 12 amino acids. V lost 8 bases, J lost 3 bases, and 14 bases lay in between. The CDR3 loop reads CSFRDGLYEQYF. The CDR3 region has the DNA TGCAGCTTCCGGGACGGACTCTACGAGCAGTACTTC.

This clonotype was counted many times. This chain links TRBV29-1 with TRBJ2-7, with 7 bases that match TRBD1. Per the germline V gene, CDR1 is SQVTM and CDR2 is ANQGSEA. The ends lost 7 bases at V and 5 bases at J; junction bases unmatched: 5. The CDR3 sequence is 11 residues long. In DNA, the CDR3 is TGCAGCGCGATGCAGGGGGACGAGCAGTACTTC. Translation gives CSAMQGDEQYF.

The V gene is TRBV5-8, the J gene TRBJ2-6; D uncertain. With 0 bases removed from V and 2 bases from J, the gap between germline ends came to 9 bases. CDR1 and CDR2 from the germline V gene are SGHTS and YDEGEE. The CDR3 consists of 16 residues. CDR3: CASSLAGAPGANVLTF. CDR3 nucleotide sequence: TGTGCCAGCAGCTTGGCCGGTGCCCCTGGGGCCAACGTCCTGACTTTC.

A word on this clonotype: Since a much larger clone is just one base distant, this may be a read error. CDR3 sequence reads: CASTIGGLYEQYF. The CDR3 DNA is TGTGCCAGCACGATAGGAGGTCTCTACGAGCAGTACTTC. The chain carries TRBV12-3 or TRBV12-4 and TRBJ2-7; the D gene is possibly TRBD2 (5 bases). Trimming cost V 7 bases and J 3 bases, with 13 bases left between them. CDR3 length: 13 residues.

This clonotype has ten or more counts. The chain carries TRBV5-4 and TRBJ1-2; TRBD1 is a possible D gene (6 bases). Per germline, CDR1 SGHNT and CDR2 YYREEE (reference sequence). V dropped 4 bases and J dropped 4 bases, with 11 bases sitting between them. The CDR3 has 13 amino acids. CDR3 loop: CASSADSGYGYTF. The CDR3 DNA is TGTGCCAGCAGCGCGGACAGCGGCTATGGCTACACCTTC.